This T cell receptor beta chain was retrieved from a study of blood T cell repertoires in COVID-19 (TCRdb year 2020). With respect to the entire study: Collaborator samples came from the United States, Italy and Spain and covered acute and convalescent phases of COVID-19. The dataset comprised deeply sampled blood TCRbeta repertoires from subjects exposed to, actively infected with, or recovered from COVID-19. The prospective study material was composed of cDNA or gDNA derived from T cells, B-cell-depleted T cells, or PBMCs. A de-identified subject ID, COVID-19 status, age in years and sex were almost always included in the sample metadata. Where HLA class I and class II types were available, the types were taken from metadata supplied by the sample provider, not from assay-based typing. The samples were drawn from the first 160 participants of the ongoing ImmuneRACE study and from under 1,500 subjects provided by 6 global collaborators. The repertoires were released in a freely available public database meant as a resource for research on the immune response to SARS-CoV-2. Summary of the overall study and its limitations: The amount of clinical and demographic metadata varied by source and participant and was provided uncurated.

TCRbeta CDR3 regions were amplified from genomic DNA by means of the immunoSEQ Assay, a bias-controlled multiplex PCR. As for the authors' bioinformatics: Nucleated cell counts per sample were estimated from amplification of reference gene primers within the assay. Sequence reads were collapsed and filtered to measure the absolute abundance of every unique TCRbeta CDR3 rearrangement. For each sample, productive Simpson clonality was calculated as the square root of Simpson's diversity index over productive rearrangements. Imported from immuneACCESS, the table was reduced by TCRdb to in-frame sequences with V and J called. These copies leave out some clones; in studies compared against another copy, an unresolved V gene accounts for under half, and the cause of the remainder is not known. The V and J calls and clone size are taken from that table; D and trimming were inferred from the DNA. The sample records around 160,000 clones, around 89% of which are singletons. In total, the top ten clones hold 13% of the sample.

One collaborating source in Seattle enrolled patients while the patients were actively infected and followed the patients over time throughout the course of disease. Collaborating institutions collected whole blood in K2EDTA tubes following their own protocols. Collaborator samples were shipped for TCRbeta analysis as frozen whole blood, isolated PBMCs, or DNA extracted from either sample type. A note on this clone: Its antigen remains unidentified. Base qualities are not recorded, but no much larger clone differs from it by a single base.

CDR1 and CDR2 are read off the germline V gene (reference sequence) as MNHEY and SMNVEV. V gives up 6 bases and J gives up 4 bases, and the segment between their germline ends measures 16 bases. The CDR3 starts with the cysteine, ends with the phenylalanine, and has 14 residues. The entry retains the CDR3 DNA only, 42 bases that are in frame from base 1. Sequenced sample: peripheral blood. This TCR came from a man between 18 and 35 years old with COVID-19, enrolled during active disease. The rearrangement joined TRBV27 to TRBJ2-7, and TRBD1 may be the D gene, going by 5 matching bases. At the DNA level, the sequence is TGTGCCAGCAGCCGCTCGGGCAGGGTATACGAGCAGTACTTC. Its protein reads: CASSRSGRVYEQYF.